The 16 T cell receptor beta chains listed next were all sequenced from one sample in a study of CD8 T cells in ankylosing spondylitis. Study-wide findings and caveats: A TCR beta motif of under 10 highly homologous variants appeared characteristic of ankylosing spondylitis blood.

No antigen has been identified for these receptors. TCRdb used MiXCR to reprocess the 5' RACE reads, holding one entry per CDR3 protein. The repertoire holds a few hundred thousand distinct CDR3 sequences, with about 18% as singletons. Specimen: blood, either unsorted or a sorted T cell fraction (not recorded which). All receptors derive from a male donor with ankylosing spondylitis.

The chain has TRBV7-9 and TRBJ2-7, with D maybe TRBD2 (7 bases). The CDR3 is 15 amino acids. CDR1 is SEHNR and CDR2 is FQNEAQ in the germline V gene (reference sequence). Trimming took off 5 bases at V and 4 bases at J, with 18 bases between the two ends. In nucleotides, the CDR3 is TGTGCCAGCAGCCCCTACAGGGAGGGAGTTTACGAGCAGTACTTC. Protein product: CASSPYREGVYEQYF.

Concerning this clonotype: A much larger clonotype is one base distant, so this may be a read error. This chain joins TRBV7-3 and TRBJ2-5; the D gene is possibly TRBD1 (6 bases). CDR1 and CDR2 from the germline V gene are SGHTA and FQGTGA. The CDR3 extends over 14 amino acids. V lost 5 bases to trimming and J lost 4 bases, with 14 bases between them. CDR3 sequence (DNA): TGTGCCAGCAGCGTGGGACAAGGAACAGAGACCCAGTACTTC. Protein: CASSVGQGTETQYF.

This clonotype was seen a handful of times. This sequence joins TRBV12-3 or TRBV12-4 and TRBJ1-4; D perhaps matches TRBD1 (5 bases). The CDR3 covers 14 residues. V was shortened by 3 bases and J by 5 bases, with 10 bases between the two germline ends. The CDR3 sequence is CASSLAWGNEKLFF. In DNA, the CDR3 is TGTGCCAGCAGTTTGGCCTGGGGGAATGAAAAACTGTTTTTT.

In this sample, this clonotype is medium-sized. J is TRBJ2-2 and V is TRBV6-2 or TRBV6-3; D not resolved. Germline V gene lookup returns CDR1 MNHEY and CDR2 SVGEGT. V lost 4 bases and J lost 1, with 10 bases in between. This CDR3 has 15 amino acids. The CDR3 sequence is CASSFPLVNTGELFF. The CDR3 bases are TGTGCCAGCAGTTTCCCCTTGGTGAACACCGGGGAGCTGTTTTTT.

This clonotype was recorded a few times. This chain joins TRBV7-9 and TRBJ1-1, with a tentative D call TRBD1 (5 bases). V was shortened by 7 bases and J by 3 bases, with 12 bases between the two germline ends. Germline lookup yields CDR1 SEHNR and CDR2 FQNEAQ (reference sequence). This CDR3 is built from 13 residues. The CDR3 region is CASTPDSYTEAFF. CDR3 coding DNA: TGTGCCAGCACCCCTGACAGTTACACTGAAGCTTTCTTT. The complete variable domain, with remaining parts taken from reference TRBV7-9 and TRBJ1-1, reads DTGVSQNPRHKITKRGQNVTFRCDPISEHNRLYWYRQTLGQGPEFLTYFQNEAQLEKSRLLSDRFSAERPKGSFSTLEIQRTEQGDSAMYLCASTPDSYTEAFFGQGTRLTVV.

The chain couples TRBV7-6 to TRBJ2-2; 9 bases are shared with TRBD2. The germline gives CDR1 SGHVS, CDR2 FNYEAQ. The trim removed 8 bases at V and 5 bases at J, leaving 9 bases unmatched. This CDR3 comprises 15 residues. CDR3 sequence reads: CASVVGLAGTGELFF. The CDR3 DNA follows: TGTGCCAGCGTAGTAGGGCTAGCGGGGACCGGGGAGCTGTTTTTT.

This chain connects TRBV30 to TRBJ1-2, with a weak D call TRBD1 (6 bases). CDR3 length equals 15 residues. Germline V gives CDR1 GTSNPN, CDR2 SVGIG (reference sequence). V was clipped by 2 bases and J by 2 bases, with 15 bases between them. DNA for the CDR3: TGTGCCTGGAGTCGAGGGGGACTGGAGAACTATGGCTACACCTTC. Residues: CAWSRGGLENYGYTF.

This clonotype has at least ten counts. The J gene is TRBJ2-5, the V gene TRBV29-1; 8 bases fit TRBD1. Per the germline V gene, CDR1 is SQVTM and CDR2 is ANQGSEA. This CDR3 has 13 residues. The junction had 3 bases not matched to a gene; V was cut back by 4 bases and J by 2 bases. The CDR3 coding sequence is TGCAGCGTTGGGGACAGGTATCAAGAGACCCAGTACTTC. Translation: CSVGDRYQETQYF. The full variable domain, its missing parts supplied by reference TRBV29-1 and TRBJ2-5, is SAVISQKPSRDICQRGTSLTIQCQVDSQVTMMFWYRQQPGQSLTLIATANQGSEATYESGFVIDKFPISRPNLTFSTLTVSNMSPEDSSIYLCSVGDRYQETQYFGPGTRLLVL.

The gene calls are TRBV28 and TRBJ2-7; D perhaps matches TRBD1 (5 bases). V lost 7 bases, J lost 6 bases, and 22 bases lay in between. The CDR3 consists of 15 residues. Germline CDR1 and CDR2: MDHEN and SYDVKM. The DNA for the CDR3 is TGTGCCAGCAATTTTGACAGAGCTCTTTCGGCCGAGCAGTACTTC. Residues: CASNFDRALSAEQYF.

This rearrangement joins TRBV25-1 to TRBJ2-7; D may be TRBD2 (6 bases). The CDR3 length is 13 residues. Trimming stripped 7 bases from V and 6 bases from J, with 16 bases between. Germline values: CDR1 MGHDK, CDR2 SYGVNS. The CDR3 protein is CASNARGVAEQYF. The DNA of the CDR3 is TGTGCCAGCAATGCCCGCGGGGTGGCCGAGCAGTACTTC.

This clonotype has a handful of counts. The V call is TRBV20-1, the J call TRBJ2-4; D may match TRBD1 or TRBD2 (6 bases each). The CDR3 has 15 amino acids. With 1 base removed from V and 4 bases from J, the gap between germline ends came to 14 bases. CDR1 and CDR2 (germline): DFQATT, SNEGSKA (reference sequence). CDR3 sequence (DNA): TGCAGTGCTAGAGGGGCGGGACACCTGAAAAACATTCAGTACTTC. As protein: CSARGAGHLKNIQYF.

This clonotype was detected only a few times. V is TRBV18 and J is TRBJ1-1; D is unresolved. V shed 6 bases and J shed 1 base, with 12 bases lying between them. This CDR3 comprises 14 residues. Looked up from germline, CDR1 is KGHSH and CDR2 is LQKENI. The CDR3 nucleotides read TGTGCCAGCTCCCGGCCTGAATCGAACACTGAAGCTTTCTTT. Its translation is CASSRPESNTEAFF.

This clonotype appeared a few times. The gene calls are TRBV7-9 and TRBJ1-1, with D possibly being TRBD1 (5 bases). The V end was cut by 5 bases, the J end by 10 bases, with 14 bases between. CDR1 and CDR2 from the germline V gene are SEHNR and FQNEAQ (reference sequence). This CDR3 comprises 12 residues. CDR3 nucleotide sequence: TGTGCCAGCAGCCCGGGACCCTTGGGAGCTTTCTTT. This translates into CASSPGPLGAFF.

The chain joins TRBV7-9 to TRBJ2-1; TRBD1 aligns across 7 bases. CDR1 and CDR2 (germline): SEHNR, FQNEAQ (reference sequence). The trim removed 4 bases at V and 0 bases at J, leaving 9 bases unmatched. There are 17 residues in the CDR3. The CDR3 DNA reads TGTGCCAGCAGCTCAACCCTGGCAGGGGGCTCCTACAATGAGCAGTTCTTC. Translated, it gives CASSSTLAGGSYNEQFF.

This clonotype was counted only a few times. The rearrangement joins TRBV9 to TRBJ2-7; 9 bases agree with TRBD1. In germline, CDR1 is SGDLS, CDR2 YYNGEE. Trimming took 3 bases from V and 6 from J; bases not matched to a gene: 4. This CDR3 is built from 13 residues. This chain's CDR3 is CASSAGTGLEQYF. For the CDR3, the DNA is TGTGCCAGCAGCGCAGGGACAGGGCTCGAGCAGTACTTC.

The V gene is TRBV7-9, the J gene TRBJ1-1; D is undetermined. In germline, CDR1 is SEHNR, CDR2 FQNEAQ (reference sequence). V lost 10 bases and J 2 bases, leaving 11 bases between the germline ends. The CDR3 covers 12 residues. The CDR3 DNA follows: TGTGCCACTCGGGATCTAAACACTGAAGCTTTCTTT. This codes for CATRDLNTEAFF.